The 14 T cell receptor beta chains reported below all come from one sample, sequenced in a study of blood T cell repertoires in COVID-19. Repertoires were generated with immunoSEQ multiplex PCR, while TCRdb's copy carries only in-frame clones and drops some. The table has 150,000 to 160,000 clones, more than 80% seen once. The sample consisted of peripheral blood. These receptor sequences come from a man between 45 and 60 years old with acute or convalescent COVID-19.

This chain uses TRBV19 with TRBJ1-5, with TRBD1 identical over 7 bases. The ends lost 5 bases at V and 4 bases at J; junction bases unmatched: 8. This CDR3 region has 15 residues. Germline values: CDR1 LNHDA, CDR2 SQIVND (reference sequence). CDR3 amino acids: CASSPGTVKNQPQHF. The CDR3 nucleotides read TGTGCCAGTAGTCCTGGGACAGTAAAGAATCAGCCCCAGCATTTT.

The V and J genes are TRBV6-5 and TRBJ2-5; D may be TRBD1 (5 bases). Deletions cut 0 bases from V and 5 bases from J, with 13 bases between. Per germline, CDR1 MNHEY and CDR2 SVGAGI. This CDR3 region has 15 residues. Written as DNA, the CDR3 is TGTGCCAGCAGTTACTCCGGCAGTGGGGCCGAGACCCAGTACTTC. It is translated as CASSYSGSGAETQYF.

The CDR3, as DNA: TGTGCCAGCAGTTTGTCGCAGGGTGGGGAAAAACTGTTTTTT. It encodes CASSLSQGGEKLFF. The chain has TRBV28 and TRBJ1-4; a weak D match, TRBD1 (5 bases). The CDR3 extends over 14 amino acids. V gave up 3 bases and J gave up 8 bases, with 13 bases separating them. The V gene's germline CDR1 is MDHEN and CDR2 SYDVKM. Supplemented by reference TRBV28 and TRBJ1-4, the full variable domain reads DVKVTQSSRYLVKRTGEKVFLECVQDMDHENMFWYRQDPGLGLRLIYFSYDVKMKEKGDIPEGYSVSREKKERFSLILESASTNQTSMYLCASSLSQGGEKLFFGSGTQLSVL.

This sequence joins TRBV5-1 and TRBJ2-7; TRBD2 agrees at 8 bases. The germline CDR1 and CDR2 sequences are SGHRS and YFSETQ. The CDR3 is 13 amino acids. Losses at the gene ends were 5 bases for V and 7 bases for J; bases not matched to a gene: 8. CDR3 sequence (DNA): TGCGCCAGCAGTACGGGAGGGCCTCAGGAGCAGTACTTC. Its protein is CASSTGGPQEQYF. The full variable domain, completed using reference TRBV5-1 and TRBJ2-7, is KAGVTQTPRYLIKTRGQQVTLSCSPISGHRSVSWYQQTPGQGLQFLFEYFSETQRNKGNFPGRFSGRQFSNSRSEMNVSTLELGDSALYLCASSTGGPQEQYFGPGTRLTVT.

Note on this clone: One end of the junction does not line up with germline, which may come from a read error. V gene TRBV6-5 combines with J gene TRBJ2-3, with D perhaps matching TRBD2 (5 bases). This CDR3 has 14 residues. Looked up from germline, CDR1 is MNHEY and CDR2 is SVGAGI. In DNA form, the CDR3 reads TGCGCCAGCAAACGGGAATATAGCACAGATACGCAGTATTTT. Translating gives CASKREYSTDTQYF.

The rearrangement uses TRBV28 and TRBJ1-3, with D uncertain. CDR3 length: 16 residues. Trimming took off 5 bases at V and 0 bases at J, with 14 bases between the two ends. Looked up from germline, CDR1 is MDHEN and CDR2 is SYDVKM. As DNA, the CDR3 is TGTGCCAGCAGTCCAGGTACAGCCAACTCTGGAAACACCATATATTTT. It translates to CASSPGTANSGNTIYF. Full variable domain (missing parts from reference TRBV28 and TRBJ1-3): DVKVTQSSRYLVKRTGEKVFLECVQDMDHENMFWYRQDPGLGLRLIYFSYDVKMKEKGDIPEGYSVSREKKERFSLILESASTNQTSMYLCASSPGTANSGNTIYFGEGSWLTVV.

CDR3 coding DNA: TGTGCCAGCAGCCAAAACCCTTATAGCGGGGGGGCCGAAGTTTCAGATACGCAGTATTTT. Translating gives CASSQNPYSGGAEVSDTQYF. The V call is TRBV3-1 (or the pseudogene TRBV3-2), the J call TRBJ2-3; 11 nucleotides match TRBD2. Germline-derived CDR1 and CDR2 are LGHDT and YNNKEL (reference sequence). The trim removed 2 bases at V and 4 bases at J, leaving 17 bases unmatched. The CDR3 spans 20 residues.

The gene calls are TRBV5-6 and TRBJ2-7; 7 bases are shared with TRBD1. Germline CDR1 SGHDT, CDR2 YYEEEE. CDR3 size: 14 residues. V was pared by 1 base and J by 2 bases, with 3 bases of the junction left unmatched. CDR3 region: CASSLSGTAYEQYF. The CDR3 nucleotides are TGTGCCAGCAGCTTGTCAGGGACAGCCTACGAGCAGTACTTC.

This rearrangement joins TRBV24-1 to TRBJ2-3; 9 bases align to TRBD2. The CDR3 totals 16 residues. V lost 5 bases to trimming and J lost 0 bases; unmatched junction nucleotides: 5. Per germline, CDR1 KGHDR and CDR2 SFDVKD. The CDR3 nucleotides read TGTGCCACCAGTGGGTCTAGCGGGATTAGCACAGATACGCAGTATTTT. Translation: CATSGSSGISTDTQYF.

This sequence joins TRBV7-9 and TRBJ1-1; 7 bases map to TRBD1. The V and J ends lost 3 bases and 1 base, in that order; junction bases with no gene match: 8. The CDR3 totals 16 residues. Germline V gene data show CDR1 as SEHNR and CDR2 as FQNEAQ (reference sequence). The CDR3 loop reads CASSFWPGQTNTEAFF. In DNA form, the CDR3 reads TGTGCCAGCAGCTTCTGGCCGGGACAGACGAACACTGAAGCTTTCTTT.

This rearrangement joins TRBV7-9 to TRBJ1-1; weak D call: TRBD1 (6 bases). This CDR3 is 16 amino acids long. Germline V gene sequence: CDR1 SEHNR, CDR2 FQNEAQ (reference sequence). V lost 1 base and J lost 3, with 15 bases in between. The DNA for the CDR3 is TGTGCCAGCAGCTTAGGCAGGGGAGGGGTGGACACTGAAGCTTTCTTT. It yields the protein CASSLGRGGVDTEAFF. Combining the CDR3 with reference TRBV7-9 and TRBJ1-1 gives the whole variable domain DTGVSQNPRHKITKRGQNVTFRCDPISEHNRLYWYRQTLGQGPEFLTYFQNEAQLEKSRLLSDRFSAERPKGSFSTLEIQRTEQGDSAMYLCASSLGRGGVDTEAFFGQGTRLTVV.

The chain joins TRBV6-2 or TRBV6-3 to TRBJ2-2; D may be TRBD2 (5 bases). The CDR3 sequence is 15 residues long. With 6 bases removed from V and 3 bases from J, the gap between germline ends came to 14 bases. CDR1 is MNHEY, CDR2 SVGEGT, per germline. The CDR3 DNA follows: TGTGCCAGCAGCCGACCGGGATGGGACACCGGGGAGCTGTTTTTT. It specifies CASSRPGWDTGELFF.

This rearrangement joins TRBV28 to TRBJ1-2; 7 bases agree with TRBD1. The germline CDR1 and CDR2 sequences are MDHEN and SYDVKM. Unmatched junction bases numbered 14, after V lost 6 bases and J lost 7 bases. CDR3 length: 15 amino acids. CDR3 amino acids: CASSSEGAPFSGYTF. In DNA, the CDR3 is TGTGCCAGCAGCTCGGAGGGGGCTCCTTTTAGTGGCTACACCTTC.

This CDR3 is CASSRGGVSNQPQHF. CDR3 sequence (DNA): TGTGCCAGCAGCCGAGGGGGGGTAAGCAATCAGCCCCAGCATTTT. The V call is TRBV7-8, the J call TRBJ1-5, with D perhaps matching TRBD1 (6 bases). Germline loops: CDR1 SGHVS, CDR2 FQNEAQ. Trimming cost V 5 bases and J 1 base, with 12 bases left between them. The CDR3 runs to 15 residues.